This T cell receptor beta chain was identified during a study of cytomegalovirus exposure and HLA in healthy donors. The study's findings and limits: There were some V segments, including TRBV6-2 and TRBV6-3, excluded as indistinguishable.

As to this clone: What it binds is not known.

CDR3 length: 15 residues. The germline gives CDR1 SGHDT, CDR2 YYEEEE. V trimming: 1 base; J trimming: 7 bases; junction bases outside the gene matches: 10. The PCR employed 60 Vbeta primers together with 13 Jbeta primers. TCRdb's copy holds only in-frame clones and misses some; the assay was immunoSEQ multiplex PCR. The repertoire consists of about 180,000 clones, with about 78% occurring once and the leading ten covering over 2%. This receptor was obtained from a man between 60 and 75 years old in good health and CMV-seronegative. The genes are TRBV5-6 and TRBJ2-7; TRBD1 agrees at 8 bases. The sample was PBMCs. The CDR3 loop reads CASSLSQGARYEQYF. The CDR3 bases are TGTGCCAGCAGCTTGTCCCAGGGGGCCCGCTATGAGCAGTACTTC.